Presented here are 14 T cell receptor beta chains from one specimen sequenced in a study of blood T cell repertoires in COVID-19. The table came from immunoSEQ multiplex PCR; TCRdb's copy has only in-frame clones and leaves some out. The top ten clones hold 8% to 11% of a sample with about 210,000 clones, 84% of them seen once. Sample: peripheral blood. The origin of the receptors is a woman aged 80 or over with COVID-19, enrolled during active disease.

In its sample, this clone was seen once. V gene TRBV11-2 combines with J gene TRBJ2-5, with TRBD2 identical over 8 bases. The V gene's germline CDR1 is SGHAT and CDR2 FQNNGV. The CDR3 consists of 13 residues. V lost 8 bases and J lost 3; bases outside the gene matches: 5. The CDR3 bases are TGTGCCAGCGCTTACGGGGGGGAAGAGACCCAGTACTTC. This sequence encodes CASAYGGEETQYF.

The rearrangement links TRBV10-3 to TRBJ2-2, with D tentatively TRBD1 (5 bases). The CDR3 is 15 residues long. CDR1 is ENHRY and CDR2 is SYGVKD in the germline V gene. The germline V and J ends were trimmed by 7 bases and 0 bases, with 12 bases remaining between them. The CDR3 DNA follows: TGTGCCATCACCGGACACAATACGAACACCGGGGAGCTGTTTTTT. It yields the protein CAITGHNTNTGELFF.

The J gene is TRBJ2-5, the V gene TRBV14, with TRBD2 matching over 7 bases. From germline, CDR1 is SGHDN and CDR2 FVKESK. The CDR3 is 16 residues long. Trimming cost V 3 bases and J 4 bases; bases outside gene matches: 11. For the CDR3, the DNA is TGTGCCAGCAGCCAGATAGGGAGCGGCGGGGGAGAGACCCAGTACTTC. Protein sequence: CASSQIGSGGGETQYF.

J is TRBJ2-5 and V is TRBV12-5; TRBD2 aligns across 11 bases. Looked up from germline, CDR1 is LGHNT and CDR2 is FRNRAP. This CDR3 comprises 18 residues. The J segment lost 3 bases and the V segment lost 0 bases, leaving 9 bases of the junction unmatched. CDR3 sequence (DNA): TGTGCTAGTGGTTTGGTAGGCCCTGCTAGCGGGGGGAAAGAGACCCAGTACTTC. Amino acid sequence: CASGLVGPASGGKETQYF.

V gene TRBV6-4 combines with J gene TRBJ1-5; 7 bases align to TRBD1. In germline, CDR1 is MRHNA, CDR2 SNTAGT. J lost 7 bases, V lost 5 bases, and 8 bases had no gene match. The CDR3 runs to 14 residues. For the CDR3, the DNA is TGTGCCAGCAGTCCGAACAGGGGAACCCAGCCCCAGCATTTT. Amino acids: CASSPNRGTQPQHF.

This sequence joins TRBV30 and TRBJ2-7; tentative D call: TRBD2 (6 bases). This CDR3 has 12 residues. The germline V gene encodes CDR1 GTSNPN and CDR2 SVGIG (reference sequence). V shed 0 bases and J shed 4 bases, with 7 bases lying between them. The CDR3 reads CAWSVSGYEQYF. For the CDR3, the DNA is TGTGCCTGGAGTGTAAGCGGGTACGAGCAGTACTTC.

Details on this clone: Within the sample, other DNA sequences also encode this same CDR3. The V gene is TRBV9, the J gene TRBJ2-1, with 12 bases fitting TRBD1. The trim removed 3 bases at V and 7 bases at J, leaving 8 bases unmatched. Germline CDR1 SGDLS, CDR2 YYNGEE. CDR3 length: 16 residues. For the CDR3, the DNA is TGTGCCAGCAGCGCACCCGGGACAGGGGGCCTTAATGAGCAGTTCTTC. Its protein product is CASSAPGTGGLNEQFF.

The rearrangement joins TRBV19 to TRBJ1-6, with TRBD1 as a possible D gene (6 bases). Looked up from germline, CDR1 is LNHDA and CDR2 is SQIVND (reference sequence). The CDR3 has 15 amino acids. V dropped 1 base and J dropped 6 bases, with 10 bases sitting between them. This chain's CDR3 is CASSIVQGVNSPLHF. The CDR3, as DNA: TGTGCCAGTAGTATAGTACAGGGTGTTAATTCACCCCTCCACTTT.

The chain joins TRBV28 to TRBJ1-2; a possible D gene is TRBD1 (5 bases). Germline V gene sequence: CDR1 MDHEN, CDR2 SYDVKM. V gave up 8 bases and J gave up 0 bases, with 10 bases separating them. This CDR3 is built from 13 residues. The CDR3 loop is CASVGGANYGYTF. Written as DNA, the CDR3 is TGTGCCAGCGTTGGGGGGGCTAACTATGGCTACACCTTC.

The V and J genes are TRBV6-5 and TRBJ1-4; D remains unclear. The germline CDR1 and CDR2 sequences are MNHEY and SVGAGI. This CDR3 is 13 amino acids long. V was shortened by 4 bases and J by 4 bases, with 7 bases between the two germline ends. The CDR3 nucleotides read TGTGCCAGCAGTTGGAGTTTTAATGAAAAACTGTTTTTT. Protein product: CASSWSFNEKLFF.

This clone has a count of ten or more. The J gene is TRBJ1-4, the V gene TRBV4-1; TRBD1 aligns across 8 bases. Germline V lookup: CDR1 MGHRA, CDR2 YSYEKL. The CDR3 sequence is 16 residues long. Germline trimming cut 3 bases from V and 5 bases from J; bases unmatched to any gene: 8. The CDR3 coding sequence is TGCGCCAGCAGCCACGTTTACAGGGGGAAAAATGAAAAACTGTTTTTT. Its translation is CASSHVYRGKNEKLFF.

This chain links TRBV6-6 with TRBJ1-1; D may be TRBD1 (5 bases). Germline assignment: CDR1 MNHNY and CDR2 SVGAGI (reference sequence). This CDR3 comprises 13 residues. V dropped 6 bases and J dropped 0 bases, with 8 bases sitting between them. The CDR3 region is CASRQGLNTEAFF. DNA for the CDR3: TGTGCCAGCAGGCAGGGTTTGAACACTGAAGCTTTCTTT.

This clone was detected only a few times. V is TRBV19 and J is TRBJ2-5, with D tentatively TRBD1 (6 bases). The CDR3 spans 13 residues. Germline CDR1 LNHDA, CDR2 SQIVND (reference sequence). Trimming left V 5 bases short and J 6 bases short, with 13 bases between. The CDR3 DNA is TGTGCCAGTAGTGAGGGGACATTAAAGACCCAGTACTTC. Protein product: CASSEGTLKTQYF.

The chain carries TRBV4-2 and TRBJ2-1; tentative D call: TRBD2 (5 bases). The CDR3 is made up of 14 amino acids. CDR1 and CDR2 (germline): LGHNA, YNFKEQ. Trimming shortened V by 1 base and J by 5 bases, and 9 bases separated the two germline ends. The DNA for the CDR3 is TGTGCCAGCAGCCAAGGAGGGATGAACAATGAGCAGTTCTTC. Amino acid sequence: CASSQGGMNNEQFF.